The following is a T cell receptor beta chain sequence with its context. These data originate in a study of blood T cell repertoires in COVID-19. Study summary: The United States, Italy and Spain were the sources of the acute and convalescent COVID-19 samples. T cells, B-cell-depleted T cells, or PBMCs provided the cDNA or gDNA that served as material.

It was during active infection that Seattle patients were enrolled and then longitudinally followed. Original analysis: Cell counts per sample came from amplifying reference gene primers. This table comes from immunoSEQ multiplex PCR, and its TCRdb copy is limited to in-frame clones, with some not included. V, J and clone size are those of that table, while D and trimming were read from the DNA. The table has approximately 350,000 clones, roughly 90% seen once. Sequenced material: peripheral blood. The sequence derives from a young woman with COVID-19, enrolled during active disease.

CDR3 sequence (DNA): TGTGCCAGTAGTATAGTGGGGGGACTAGCGGGATGGGATACGCAGTATTTT. Amino acids: CASSIVGGLAGWDTQYF. The chain couples TRBV19 to TRBJ2-3; TRBD2 matches 13 bases. The CDR3 has 17 residues. V shed 1 base, J shed 6 bases, and the junction held 7 bases outside the gene matches. Germline V gene sequence: CDR1 LNHDA, CDR2 SQIVND (reference sequence). The variable domain in full, with the rest retrieved from reference TRBV19 and TRBJ2-3, is DGGITQSPKYLFRKEGQNVTLSCEQNLNHDAMYWYRQDPGQGLRLIYYSQIVNDFQKGDIAEGYSVSREKKESFPLTVTSAQKNPTAFYLCASSIVGGLAGWDTQYFGPGTRLTVL.